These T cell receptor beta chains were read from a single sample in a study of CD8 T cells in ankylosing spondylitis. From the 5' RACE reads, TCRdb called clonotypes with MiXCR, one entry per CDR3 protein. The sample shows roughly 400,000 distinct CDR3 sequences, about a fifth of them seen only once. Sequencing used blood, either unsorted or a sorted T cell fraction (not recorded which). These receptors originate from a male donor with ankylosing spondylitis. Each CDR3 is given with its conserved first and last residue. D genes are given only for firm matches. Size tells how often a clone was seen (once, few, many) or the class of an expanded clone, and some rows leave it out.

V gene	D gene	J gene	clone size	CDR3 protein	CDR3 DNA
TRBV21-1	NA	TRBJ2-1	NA	CASSKIAAGGEQFF	TGTGCCAGCAGCAAAATTGCCGCGGGTGGTGAGCAGTTCTTC
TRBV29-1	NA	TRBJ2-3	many	CSVEDLLAHDTQYF	TGCAGCGTTGAAGATCTACTAGCCCATGATACGCAGTATTTT
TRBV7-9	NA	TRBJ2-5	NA	CASSQPSEETQYF	TGTGCCAGTAGTCAGCCGTCGGAAGAGACCCAGTACTTC
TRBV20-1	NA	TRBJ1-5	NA	CSARVVGHGDQPQHF	TGCAGTGCTAGAGTCGTGGGTCACGGGGATCAGCCCCAGCATTTT
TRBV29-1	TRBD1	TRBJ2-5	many	CSATDRGGETQYF	TGCAGCGCCACAGACAGGGGGGGAGAGACCCAGTACTTC
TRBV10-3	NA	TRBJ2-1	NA	CAITARAGPRNNEQFF	TGTGCCATCACCGCCCGGGCGGGACCCCGGAACAATGAGCAGTTCTTC
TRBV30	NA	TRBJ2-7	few	CAWSPQRNEQYF	TGTGCCTGGAGTCCGCAAAGGAACGAGCAGTACTTC
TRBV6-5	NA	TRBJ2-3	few	CASLSPGDTQYF	TGTGCCAGCCTCTCCCCTGGAGATACGCAGTATTTT
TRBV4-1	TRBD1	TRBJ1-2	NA	CASSTGDRGPSSYGYTF	TGCGCCAGCAGCACCGGCGACAGGGGCCCTTCAAGCTATGGCTACACCTTC
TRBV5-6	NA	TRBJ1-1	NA	CASSLNPRGGTEAFF	TGTGCCAGCAGCTTGAACCCAAGGGGCGGCACTGAAGCTTTCTTT
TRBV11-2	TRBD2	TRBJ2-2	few	CASSVLAGGTGELFF	TGTGCCAGCAGCGTACTAGCGGGAGGAACCGGGGAGCTGTTTTTT
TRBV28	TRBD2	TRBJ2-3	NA	CASRDLAGGYTDTQYF	TGTGCCAGCAGGGACCTAGCGGGAGGGTACACAGATACGCAGTATTTT
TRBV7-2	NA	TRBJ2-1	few	CASSLDRRLNEQFF	TGTGCCAGCAGCTTAGATCGACGGCTCAATGAGCAGTTCTTC
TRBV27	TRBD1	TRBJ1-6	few	CASKTGESPLHF	TGTGCCAGCAAAACAGGGGAATCACCCCTCCACTTT
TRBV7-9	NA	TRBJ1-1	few	CASNDPRNTEAFF	TGTGCCAGCAACGACCCCCGGAACACTGAAGCTTTCTTT
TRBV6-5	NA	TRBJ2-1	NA	CASRLGPEKSNVQFF	TGTGCCAGCAGATTAGGGCCGGAAAAGTCCAATGTGCAGTTCTTC
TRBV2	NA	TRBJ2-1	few	CASSQNSYNEQFF	TGTGCCAGCAGCCAAAACTCCTACAATGAGCAGTTCTTC
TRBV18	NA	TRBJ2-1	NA	CASSPGGGRTYNEQFF	TGTGCCAGCTCACCCGGGGGCGGGAGAACCTACAATGAGCAGTTCTTC
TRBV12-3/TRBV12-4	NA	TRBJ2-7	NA	CASTGGGMVYEQYF	TGTGCCAGCACCGGAGGGGGTATGGTCTACGAGCAGTACTTC
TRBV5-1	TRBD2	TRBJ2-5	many	CASSGTTSGQETQYF	TGCGCCAGCAGCGGAACAACTAGCGGCCAAGAGACCCAGTACTTC
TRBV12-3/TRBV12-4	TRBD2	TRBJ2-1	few	CASSLTSGKYNEQFF	TGTGCCAGCAGTTTGACTAGCGGGAAATACAATGAGCAGTTCTTC
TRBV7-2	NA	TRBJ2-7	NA	CASSSLIPYEQYF	TGTGCCAGCAGCTCCCTAATCCCCTACGAGCAGTACTTC
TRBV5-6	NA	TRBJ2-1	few	CASSRITGWNEQFF	TGTGCCAGCAGCCGGATCACAGGCTGGAATGAGCAGTTCTTC
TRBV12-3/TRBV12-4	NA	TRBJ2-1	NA	CASSQDRDVYNEQFF	TGTGCCAGCAGTCAAGATAGGGACGTCTACAATGAGCAGTTCTTC
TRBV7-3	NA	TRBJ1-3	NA	CASSVQGPPSGNTIYF	TGTGCCAGCAGCGTACAGGGTCCCCCCTCTGGAAACACCATATATTTT
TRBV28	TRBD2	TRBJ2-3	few	CASRPGLAARADTQYF	TGTGCCAGCAGGCCGGGACTAGCGGCCAGGGCCGATACGCAGTATTTT
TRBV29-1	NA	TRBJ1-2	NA	CSVDKENGYTF	TGCAGCGTCGACAAGGAGAATGGCTACACCTTC
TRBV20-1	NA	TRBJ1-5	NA	CSARRRALGQPQHF	TGCAGTGCTAGACGCAGGGCCCTCGGACAGCCCCAGCATTTT
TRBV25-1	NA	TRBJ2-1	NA	CASISGSRNEQFF	TGTGCCAGCATCTCTGGGTCCCGTAATGAGCAGTTCTTC
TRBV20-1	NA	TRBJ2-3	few	CSAITGTVVTDTQYF	TGCAGTGCTATAACCGGGACGGTCGTCACAGATACGCAGTATTTT
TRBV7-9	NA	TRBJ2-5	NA	CASRLGTGEETQYF	TGTGCCAGCCGCCTCGGGACTGGTGAAGAGACCCAGTACTTC
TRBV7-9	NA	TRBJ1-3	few	CASSPRFGGYGNTIYF	TGTGCCAGCAGCCCCAGGTTTGGGGGCTACGGAAACACCATATATTTT
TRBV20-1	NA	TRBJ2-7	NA	CSARGGLTPYEQYF	TGCAGTGCTAGGGGGGGGCTGACTCCCTACGAGCAGTACTTC
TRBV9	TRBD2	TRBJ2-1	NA	CASSPTSGRALNNEQFF	TGTGCCAGCAGCCCGACTAGCGGGAGGGCCCTAAACAATGAGCAGTTCTTC
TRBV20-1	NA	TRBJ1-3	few	CSAEDRQNSGNTIYF	TGCAGTGCCGAGGATCGACAGAACTCTGGAAACACCATATATTTT
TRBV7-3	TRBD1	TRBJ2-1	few	CASSLNRGINEQFF	TGTGCCAGCAGCTTAAACAGGGGGATCAATGAGCAGTTCTTC
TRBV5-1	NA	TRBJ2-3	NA	CASLTQYF	TGCGCCAGCCTTACGCAGTATTTT
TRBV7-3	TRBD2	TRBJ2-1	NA	CASSLRTLGAGVNNEQFF	TGTGCCAGCAGCTTAAGAACCCTAGGGGCGGGAGTGAACAATGAGCAGTTCTTC
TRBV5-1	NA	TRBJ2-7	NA	CASSLSVTKDYEQYF	TGCGCCAGCAGCTTGTCAGTGACTAAGGACTACGAGCAGTACTTC
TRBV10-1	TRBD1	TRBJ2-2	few	CASSELQGAGAGELFF	TGCGCCAGCAGTGAGTTACAGGGGGCTGGAGCCGGGGAGCTGTTTTTT
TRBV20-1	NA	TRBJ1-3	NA	CSARPRLRSGNTIYF	TGCAGTGCTAGACCCCGACTTCGGTCTGGAAACACCATATATTTT